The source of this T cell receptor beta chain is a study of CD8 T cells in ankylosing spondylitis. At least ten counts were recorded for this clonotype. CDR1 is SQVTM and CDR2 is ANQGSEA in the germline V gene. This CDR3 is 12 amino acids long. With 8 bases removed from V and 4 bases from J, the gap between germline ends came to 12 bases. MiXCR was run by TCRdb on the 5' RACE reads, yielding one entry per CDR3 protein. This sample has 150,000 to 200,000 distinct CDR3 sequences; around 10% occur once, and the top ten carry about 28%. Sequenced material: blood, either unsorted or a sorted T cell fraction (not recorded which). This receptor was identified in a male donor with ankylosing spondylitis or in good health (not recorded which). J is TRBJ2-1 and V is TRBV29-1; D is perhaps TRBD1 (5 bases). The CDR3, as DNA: TGCAGCTCACAAAGGGGTTACAATGAGCAGTTCTTC. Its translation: CSSQRGYNEQFF.